The sequence of this T cell receptor (beta chain) was determined in a study of cytomegalovirus exposure and HLA in healthy donors. Study conclusions and caveats: Cytomegalovirus status was reportedly diagnosed by the classifier with high specificity and sensitivity. A later analysis reportedly found that, within productive TCRs, an Asian-associated ancestry cluster had fewer N-insertions than the mean observed across the roughly 690 donors. A later analysis showed that HLA-associated TCR beta chains had undergone more clonal expansion than equally common others.

The germline V gene has CDR1 MDHEN and CDR2 SYDVKM. CDR3 length equals 16 residues. V lost 4 bases and J lost 4; bases outside the gene matches: 8. Samples came from healthy bone marrow donors. For this clone: What it binds is unknown.

PCR primers comprised 60 Vbeta and 13 Jbeta primers. The data were produced by immunoSEQ multiplex PCR, yet TCRdb's version contains in-frame clones alone and is incomplete. Of about 96,000 clones listed, about 70% are singletons. The J gene is TRBJ2-2, the V gene TRBV28, with 8 bases fitting TRBD1. The material sequenced was PBMCs. The receptor was derived from a woman aged 70-85 years in good health and CMV-seropositive. The CDR3 DNA sequence: TGTGCCAGCAGTTCCCCGGGACAGGCAATCACCGGGGAGCTGTTTTTT. It translates to CASSSPGQAITGELFF.